Below are 7 T cell receptor beta chains sequenced from a single sample in a study of chemoradiotherapy in HPV16-positive cancers. TCRdb's copy holds only in-frame clones and misses some; the assay was immunoSEQ multiplex PCR. The sample contains roughly 4,000 clones, approximately 80% of which appear only once. The sequences come from tumor tissue, collected from a patient who underwent chemoradiotherapy. These receptors all come from a human donor with HPV-associated anogenital cancer.

The chain is built from TRBV30 and TRBJ2-3; the match to TRBD1 covers 7 bases. The CDR3 extends over 14 amino acids. Germline loops: CDR1 GTSNPN, CDR2 SVGIG (reference sequence). J was trimmed by 1 base and V by 3 bases; bases with no gene match: 4. This CDR3 reads CAWSTGVGTDTQYF. In DNA, the CDR3 is TGTGCCTGGAGCACAGGGGTAGGCACAGATACGCAGTATTTT.

This chain uses TRBV6-5 with TRBJ1-3; D uncertain. The V gene's germline CDR1 is MNHEY and CDR2 SVGAGI. This CDR3 spans 15 amino acids. Trimming cost V 5 bases and J 0 bases, with 11 bases left between them. As DNA, the CDR3 is TGTGCCAGCAGTCCCGGTTCCCACTCTGGAAACACCATATATTTT. Its translation is CASSPGSHSGNTIYF.

This CDR3 reads CASSEGLIISGELFF. DNA of the CDR3: TGTGCCAGCAGTGAGGGACTAATTATATCCGGGGAGCTGTTTTTT. V usage is TRBV2 and J usage is TRBJ2-2; 7 nucleotides align to TRBD2. Germline V gives CDR1 SNHLY, CDR2 FYNNEI. After removal of 3 bases from V and 6 bases from J, the junction contained 7 bases not matched to a gene. The CDR3 consists of 15 residues.

This chain joins TRBV6-9 and TRBJ1-3; D gene uncertain. Between the trimmed V and J ends, which lost 7 bases and 0 bases, there was a span of 7 bases. The CDR3 spans 13 residues. Germline values: CDR1 MNHGY, CDR2 SVAAGI. The CDR3 reads CASTSSSGNTIYF. For the CDR3, the DNA is TGTGCCAGCACCTCGAGCTCTGGAAACACCATATATTTT.

This chain uses TRBV19 with TRBJ2-7, with D possibly TRBD1 on 5 matching bases. Per germline, CDR1 LNHDA and CDR2 SQIVND (reference sequence). The CDR3 consists of 14 residues. V dropped 10 bases and J dropped 6 bases, with 22 bases sitting between them. Here the CDR3 DNA reads TGTGCCACCAGGTCGATGTGGGGCGCTTCCGAGCAGTACTTC. Its protein is CATRSMWGASEQYF.

The V call is TRBV7-8, the J call TRBJ2-2; a weak D match, TRBD1 (6 bases). Germline CDR1 reads SGHVS; CDR2 reads FQNEAQ. V lost 5 bases and J 5 bases, leaving 12 bases between the germline ends. CDR3 size: 14 residues. The CDR3 reads CASSPFTGTGELFF. CDR3 in DNA: TGTGCCAGCAGCCCATTTACAGGGACCGGGGAGCTGTTTTTT.

V and J are TRBV4-2 and TRBJ1-4; no firm D call. Trimming removed 5 bases at V and 5 bases at J, with 15 bases between. CDR1 is LGHNA and CDR2 is YNFKEQ in the germline V gene. The CDR3 length is 15 residues. The CDR3 DNA sequence: TGTGCCAGCAGCAAAGCGGCTGGCGGAAATGAAAAACTGTTTTTT. Translation gives CASSKAAGGNEKLFF.